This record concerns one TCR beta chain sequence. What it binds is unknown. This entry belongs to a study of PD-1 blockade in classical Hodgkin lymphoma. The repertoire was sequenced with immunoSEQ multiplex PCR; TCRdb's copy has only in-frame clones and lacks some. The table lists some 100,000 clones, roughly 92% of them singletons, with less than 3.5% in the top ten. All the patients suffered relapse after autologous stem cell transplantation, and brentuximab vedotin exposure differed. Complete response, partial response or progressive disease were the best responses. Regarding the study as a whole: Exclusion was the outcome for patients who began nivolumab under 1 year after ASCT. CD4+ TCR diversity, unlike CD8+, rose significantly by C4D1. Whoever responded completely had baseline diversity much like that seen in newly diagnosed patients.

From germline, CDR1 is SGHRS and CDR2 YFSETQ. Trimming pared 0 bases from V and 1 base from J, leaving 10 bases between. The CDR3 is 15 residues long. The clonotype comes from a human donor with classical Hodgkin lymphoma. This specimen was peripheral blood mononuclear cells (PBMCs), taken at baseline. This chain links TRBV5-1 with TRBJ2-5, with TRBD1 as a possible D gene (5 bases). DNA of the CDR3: TGCGCCAGCAGCTTGGTGGGCACAGGCCAAGAGACCCAGTACTTC. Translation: CASSLVGTGQETQYF.